The 26 T cell receptor beta chains presented below share a single source sample, sequenced in a study of beta chain features in type 1 diabetes. As every portion of the isolated RNA was reverse transcribed, the sequencing read expressed TCRB transcripts. Here immunoSEQ multiplex PCR was the method, and the copy in TCRdb shows in-frame clones only, minus some. The sample holds some 270,000 clones, roughly 13% seen once. The sequenced sample was naive CD4+ T cells from blood. The receptors were sampled from a woman in her thirties or forties in good health.

V usage is TRBV27 and J usage is TRBJ2-6, with a tentative D call TRBD1 (5 bases). Germline-derived CDR1 and CDR2 are MNHEY and SMNVEV (reference sequence). Trimming shortened V by 3 bases and J by 0 bases, and 15 bases separated the two germline ends. The CDR3 runs to 18 residues. This CDR3 reads CASSFLGQPSSGANVLTF. The CDR3, as DNA: TGTGCCAGCAGTTTTCTCGGACAACCGAGCTCTGGGGCCAACGTCCTGACTTTC.

The rearrangement links TRBV4-3 to TRBJ2-1; the match to TRBD2 covers 10 bases. V was clipped by 1 base and J by 8 bases; unmatched bases: 5. CDR1 is LGHNA and CDR2 is YSLEER in the germline V gene. CDR3 length: 15 amino acids. The CDR3 DNA reads TGCGCCAGCAGCCAAGCAGCGGGGGGGCCCTATGAGCAGTTCTTC. It codes for CASSQAAGGPYEQFF.

The chain employs TRBV12-2 and TRBJ1-1; TRBD1 is taken as the D call from the table, unchecked against the DNA. TRBV12-2 is an annotated pseudogene. The CDR3 covers 13 residues. The CDR3 loop reads CASRPQWSVEAFF. Written as DNA, the CDR3 is TGTGCAAGTCGCCCACAATGGTCAGTTGAAGCTTTCTTT.

CDR3 in amino acids: CASSYPPGHVLETQYF. DNA of the CDR3: TGTGCCAGCAGTTACCCCCCGGGACACGTCCTGGAGACCCAGTACTTC. This rearrangement joins TRBV6-6 to TRBJ2-5; tentative D call: TRBD1 (6 bases). The ends were cut back, 2 bases at V and 5 bases at J, with 18 bases in the middle. Germline V lookup: CDR1 MNHNY, CDR2 SVGAGI (reference sequence). The CDR3 is 16 amino acids.

This clone was seen more than once but under ten times. V gene TRBV5-1 combines with J gene TRBJ1-4, with D hard to call. Germline-derived CDR1 and CDR2 are SGHRS and YFSETQ. This CDR3 has 14 residues. V lost 0 bases, J lost 3 bases, and 6 bases lay in between. The DNA for the CDR3 is TGCGCCAGCAGCTTGGGCAGGCCTAATGAAAAACTGTTTTTT. Its translation: CASSLGRPNEKLFF.

The CDR3 is CASSFQGNQPQHF. The CDR3 DNA is TGTGCCAGCAGCTTTCAGGGGAATCAGCCCCAGCATTTT. The chain carries TRBV11-2 and TRBJ1-5; TRBD1 might be the D (6 bases). V lost 3 bases to trimming and J lost 4 bases, with 7 bases between them. CDR1 and CDR2 (germline): SGHAT, FQNNGV. This CDR3 has 13 amino acids.

The chain carries TRBV10-3 and TRBJ1-1, with D possibly matching TRBD1 (6 bases). Germline V gives CDR1 ENHRY, CDR2 SYGVKD. Deletions cut 2 bases from V and 1 base from J, with 11 bases between. The length of the CDR3 is 15 residues. The CDR3 bases are TGTGCCATCAGTGAGGTGACAGGAGGGAACACTGAAGCTTTCTTT. This encodes CAISEVTGGNTEAFF.

J is TRBJ2-7 and V is TRBV10-3; 10 bases align to TRBD1. CDR1 and CDR2 from the germline V gene are ENHRY and SYGVKD. This CDR3 has 15 amino acids. Trimming took 2 bases from V and 5 from J; bases not matched to a gene: 6. CDR3: CAISEGQGGGNEQYF. The CDR3 coding sequence is TGTGCCATCAGTGAGGGACAGGGGGGTGGGAACGAGCAGTACTTC.

This clone has just a few counts. The chain recombines TRBV14 with TRBJ2-2; D is ambiguous. V was cut by 4 bases and J by 0 bases, with 9 bases left in between. Germline CDR1 is SGHDN and CDR2 is FVKESK. The CDR3 runs 15 residues. This CDR3 reads CASSRGYANTGELFF. For the CDR3, the DNA is TGTGCCAGCAGCCGAGGCTATGCGAACACCGGGGAGCTGTTTTTT. Based on the CDR3 plus reference TRBV14 and TRBJ2-2, the full variable domain is EAGVTQFPSHSVIEKGQTVTLRCDPISGHDNLYWYRRVMGKEIKFLLHFVKESKQDESGMPNNRFLAERTGGTYSTLKVQPAELEDSGVYFCASSRGYANTGELFFGEGSRLTVL.

A few counts support this clone. The chain links TRBV7-9 to TRBJ1-1; D is ambiguous. V was cut by 5 bases and J by 1 base, with 20 bases left in between. The germline gives CDR1 SEHNR, CDR2 FQNEAQ (reference sequence). CDR3 size: 17 residues. The CDR3 bases are TGTGCCAGCAGCCAACCTCGGGATCAACCCCCGAACACTGAAGCTTTCTTT. Its protein product is CASSQPRDQPPNTEAFF.

This clone appeared a few times. The chain recombines TRBV5-1 with TRBJ2-5; 10 bases match TRBD2. CDR3 length equals 16 residues. CDR1 is SGHRS, CDR2 YFSETQ, per germline. The ends lost 4 bases at V and 0 bases at J; junction bases unmatched: 6. The CDR3 DNA follows: TGCGCCAGCAGCCGAGGGACTAGCGAGCACCAAGAGACCCAGTACTTC. This translates into CASSRGTSEHQETQYF. The full variable domain, rest sourced from reference TRBV5-1 and TRBJ2-5, is KAGVTQTPRYLIKTRGQQVTLSCSPISGHRSVSWYQQTPGQGLQFLFEYFSETQRNKGNFPGRFSGRQFSNSRSEMNVSTLELGDSALYLCASSRGTSEHQETQYFGPGTRLLVL.

This chain joins TRBV2 and TRBJ2-5; D is possibly TRBD1 (6 bases). Trimming took 11 bases from V and 3 from J, leaving 13 bases between them. In germline, CDR1 is SNHLY, CDR2 FYNNEI. The length of the CDR3 is 12 residues. In DNA form, the CDR3 reads TGTGCCCCTCAGACAGGAAAAGAGACCCAGTACTTC. Its protein is CAPQTGKETQYF. The full variable domain, completed using reference TRBV2 and TRBJ2-5, is EPEVTQTPSHQVTQMGQEVILRCVPISNHLYFYWYRQILGQKVEFLVSFYNNEISEKSEIFDDQFSVERPDGSNFTLKIRSTKLEDSAMYFCAPQTGKETQYFGPGTRLLVL.

V is TRBV5-1 and J is TRBJ2-3, with 9 bases lining up with TRBD2. From germline, CDR1 is SGHRS and CDR2 YFSETQ. Trimming took 6 bases from V and 4 from J; bases not matched to a gene: 6. This CDR3 is 14 amino acids long. CDR3 sequence reads: CASNPAGGPDTQYF. The CDR3 DNA follows: TGCGCCAGCAACCCAGCGGGGGGCCCAGATACGCAGTATTTT.

The table lists this clone with a few counts. The chain employs TRBV29-1 and TRBJ2-3, with 7 bases aligning to TRBD2. V gave up 8 bases and J gave up 2 bases; unmatched junction bases: 13. CDR3 size: 15 residues. Looked up from germline, CDR1 is SQVTM and CDR2 is ANQGSEA. The CDR3 region has the DNA TGCAGCCACTTGGCGATGGCGGGGGTCACAGATACGCAGTATTTT. Its translation: CSHLAMAGVTDTQYF.

This clone has only a few counts. CDR3 in amino acids: CASSESRDSQPQHF. DNA of the CDR3: TGTGCCAGCAGTGAATCCAGGGATAGTCAGCCCCAGCATTTT. The chain joins TRBV6-1 to TRBJ1-5; D might be TRBD1 (5 bases). V shed 2 bases and J shed 6 bases, with 11 bases lying between them. There are 14 residues in the CDR3. The germline V gene encodes CDR1 MNHNS and CDR2 SASEGT.

The table lists this clone with a count of one. J is TRBJ2-7 and V is TRBV7-9, with TRBD2 identical over 7 bases. The germline V gene encodes CDR1 SEHNR and CDR2 FQNEAQ (reference sequence). The CDR3 consists of 13 residues. Trimming cost V 5 bases and J 5 bases; bases outside gene matches: 6. CDR3 sequence (DNA): TGTGCCAGCAGCGGGCGGGGGAGGGACGAGCAGTACTTC. Amino acids: CASSGRGRDEQYF.

V and J are TRBV29-1 and TRBJ2-7, with 12 bases fitting TRBD2. Trimming took 5 bases from V and 3 from J; bases not matched to a gene: 2. CDR3 length: 13 residues. Germline V gene data show CDR1 as SQVTM and CDR2 as ANQGSEA. The CDR3: CSVLTSGGYEQYF. The CDR3 nucleotides are TGCAGCGTTCTGACTAGCGGGGGCTACGAGCAGTACTTC.

In its sample, this clone was seen once. Germline and junction disagree at one end, which may indicate a read error. The V gene is TRBV15, the J gene TRBJ1-2; 12 nucleotides line up with TRBD1. This CDR3 is 16 amino acids long. Germline V gives CDR1 LNHNV, CDR2 YYDKDF (reference sequence). The CDR3: CATSRDIGTGGGGYTF. CDR3 nucleotide sequence: TGTGCCACCAGTAGAGATATCGGGACAGGGGGCGGTGGCTACACCTTC.

The rearrangement uses TRBV19 and TRBJ2-5; TRBD2 agrees at 11 bases. Trimming cost V 4 bases and J 2 bases; bases outside gene matches: 3. Germline values: CDR1 LNHDA, CDR2 SQIVND (reference sequence). The CDR3 runs to 15 residues. The CDR3 DNA follows: TGTGCCAGTAGTAAGGGACTAGCGGTTCAAGAGACCCAGTACTTC. Amino acid sequence: CASSKGLAVQETQYF.

The chain combines TRBV7-2 with TRBJ2-3; TRBD2 aligns across 8 bases. The trim removed 3 bases at V and 5 bases at J, leaving 1 base unmatched. The CDR3 totals 13 residues. Germline loops: CDR1 SGHTA, CDR2 FQGNSA. Here the CDR3 DNA reads TGTGCCAGCAGCTTTACTAGCGGAGATACGCAGTATTTT. It encodes CASSFTSGDTQYF.

In regard to this clone: The germline gene is not matched at one end of the junction; a read error may be the cause. This chain uses TRBV4-1 with TRBJ2-2, with a tentative D call TRBD1 (7 bases). The CDR3 consists of 16 residues. Germline assignment: CDR1 MGHRA and CDR2 YSYEKL. CDR3 bases: TGCGCCAGCAGTCAAGCAGGGGGGCGTAACACCGGGGAGCTGTTTTTT. Translation: CASSQAGGRNTGELFF.

This clone appeared a few times. The chain joins TRBV19 to TRBJ2-1, with 9 bases fitting TRBD2. The CDR3 totals 16 residues. V shed 3 bases and J 1 base; nucleotides not matched to a gene: 4. Germline CDR1 is LNHDA and CDR2 is SQIVND (reference sequence). CDR3 amino acids: CASSILRGGSYNEQFF. DNA for the CDR3: TGTGCCAGTAGTATCTTGCGGGGGGGATCCTACAATGAGCAGTTCTTC.

This clone has just a few counts. The rearrangement links TRBV7-6 to TRBJ2-7; tentatively, D is TRBD2 (5 bases). This CDR3 is built from 12 residues. Trimming removed 5 bases from V and 5 bases from J, with 10 bases in between. Germline lookup yields CDR1 SGHVS and CDR2 FNYEAQ. The CDR3 loop is CASSRGPNEQYF. The CDR3 nucleotides are TGTGCCAGCAGCCGAGGGCCCAACGAGCAGTACTTC.

The chain uses TRBV9 and TRBJ2-1; D is possibly TRBD2 (6 bases). This CDR3 region has 15 residues. Trimming took 2 bases from V and 5 from J, leaving 14 bases between them. Germline V gene sequence: CDR1 SGDLS, CDR2 YYNGEE. The CDR3 loop reads CASSVGGSYNNEQFF. Here the CDR3 DNA reads TGTGCCAGCAGCGTTGGGGGGTCCTACAACAATGAGCAGTTCTTC.

This clone was picked up a small number of times. The rearrangement joins TRBV18 to TRBJ2-5; D remains unclear. The CDR3 runs to 14 residues. Between the trimmed V and J ends, which lost 5 bases and 7 bases, there was a span of 17 bases. In germline, CDR1 is KGHSH, CDR2 LQKENI. The CDR3 DNA is TGTGCCAGCTCAAGCACAGCCCGAGACGCGACCCAGTACTTC. It codes for CASSSTARDATQYF.

This clone was counted between two and nine times. CDR3 amino acids: CSSKGDRIVSEAFF. The CDR3 bases are TGCAGCTCCAAAGGAGACAGAATAGTGTCTGAAGCTTTCTTT. The rearrangement joins TRBV29-1 to TRBJ1-1; weak D call: TRBD1 (5 bases). Trimming removed 8 bases from V and 6 bases from J, with 22 bases in between. The CDR3 spans 14 residues. Germline V gene sequence: CDR1 SQVTM, CDR2 ANQGSEA.